This T cell receptor (beta chain) comes out of a study of glioma-infiltrating T cells. About the research overall: Dexamethasone exposure before glioma surgery was limited to six or fewer days.

This CDR3 spans 13 amino acids. The V gene's germline CDR1 is DFQATT and CDR2 SNEGSKA (reference sequence). Trimming cost V 6 bases and J 1 base, with 12 bases left between them. Using RNA template, CDR3s of TCR alpha and beta were amplified with iRepertoire arm-PCR. TCRdb re-derived calls from the multiplex PCR reads in MiXCR, one entry per CDR3 protein. The data show 300,000 to 400,000 distinct CDR3 sequences, roughly two fifths seen once. Many counts were recorded for this clonotype. The V and J genes are TRBV20-1 and TRBJ1-1; D is unclear. What was sequenced was glioma tissue, nonneoplastic brain tissue, or PBMCs (not recorded which). This receptor was identified in a human donor with low-grade glioma or glioblastoma, undergoing nonglioma brain surgery, or in good health (not recorded which). DNA of the CDR3: TGCAGTGCCATCGTCAGGCAGAACACTGAAGCTTTCTTT. It encodes CSAIVRQNTEAFF.